These 16 T cell receptor beta chains were all obtained from the same sample, sequenced in a study of spatial heterogeneity in lung cancer. MiXCR, run by TCRdb on the 5' RACE reads, gives a single entry per CDR3 protein. The sample yields 8,500 to 14,000 distinct CDR3 sequences, around 3.4% seen once. Time point described: sample taken at primary tumor resection. Here the sequenced sample was PBMCs, taken at surgery. These receptors originate from a female donor with early-stage non-small cell lung cancer.

This clonotype showed up many times. V and J are TRBV5-5 and TRBJ2-3; tentatively, D is TRBD1 (6 bases). CDR1 and CDR2 (germline): SGHKS, YYEKEE (reference sequence). Trimming shortened V by 4 bases and J by 4 bases, and 16 bases separated the two germline ends. The CDR3 is 15 residues long. This CDR3 reads CASSLGAGLADTQYF. For the CDR3, the DNA is TGTGCCAGCAGCCTGGGGGCAGGATTAGCAGATACGCAGTATTTT.

The V call is TRBV7-8, the J call TRBJ1-5, with TRBD1 matching 8 bases. V shed 5 bases and J 4 bases; nucleotides not matched to a gene: 4. This CDR3 has 14 amino acids. Germline values: CDR1 SGHVS, CDR2 FQNEAQ. The CDR3 coding sequence is TGTGCCAGCAGCCCCGACAGGGGTAATCAGCCCCAGCATTTT. Protein sequence: CASSPDRGNQPQHF.

This clonotype has ten or more counts. The genes are TRBV21-1 and TRBJ2-7; no check of the table's D call, TRBD1, against the DNA was made. TRBV21-1 corresponds to a pseudogene. The CDR3 runs 17 residues. The CDR3 region has the DNA TGTGCCAGCAGCAAAGCGAACCAGGACATATCCTCCTACGAGCAGTACTTC. It translates to CASSKANQDISSYEQYF.

This clonotype was recorded at least ten times. The V gene is TRBV3-1, the J gene TRBJ2-1; 8 nucleotides line up with TRBD1. Germline lookup yields CDR1 LGHDT and CDR2 YNNKEL (reference sequence). This CDR3 comprises 17 residues. The junction had 7 bases not matched to a gene; V was cut back by 3 bases and J by 0 bases. The chain's CDR3 is CASSQAQGTGSYNEQFF. The CDR3 DNA reads as TGTGCCAGCAGCCAGGCCCAAGGGACAGGCTCCTACAATGAGCAGTTCTTC.

This clonotype has at least ten counts. The CDR3 DNA sequence: TGCAGTGCTAGGACTCGGGACACCTACGAGCAGTACTTC. It codes for CSARTRDTYEQYF. The genes are TRBV20-1 and TRBJ2-7, with D maybe TRBD1 (6 bases). Trimming stripped 3 bases from V and 2 bases from J, with 11 bases between. The germline V gene has CDR1 DFQATT and CDR2 SNEGSKA (reference sequence). The CDR3 is 13 amino acids.

This clonotype has at least ten counts. CDR3 nucleotide sequence: TGTGCCAGCAGTCCTAGCGGGGGGGCAGCCGGGGAGCTGTTTTTT. Translation: CASSPSGGAAGELFF. The chain carries TRBV12-3 or TRBV12-4 and TRBJ2-2, with 12 bases fitting TRBD2. This CDR3 is built from 15 residues. V dropped 5 bases and J dropped 6; count of bases not matched to a gene: 4.

This clonotype was counted between two and nine times. The gene calls are TRBV9 and TRBJ1-5; the match to TRBD1 covers 8 bases. Germline V CDR1 and CDR2: SGDLS, YYNGEE. The CDR3 is 16 residues long. V trimming: 3 bases; J trimming: 5 bases; junction bases outside the gene matches: 10. This CDR3 reads CASSEPGQGGYQPQHF. CDR3 bases: TGTGCCAGCAGCGAGCCCGGACAGGGAGGTTATCAGCCCCAGCATTTT.

This clonotype was counted many times. CDR3 DNA sequence: TGTGCCAGCAGCCAAGAGACAGGGGATTCCTACAATGAGCAGTTCTTC. It encodes CASSQETGDSYNEQFF. The V and J genes are TRBV14 and TRBJ2-1, with 8 bases lining up with TRBD1. The length of the CDR3 is 16 residues. With V trimmed by 0 bases and J by 1 base, 2 bases remained unmatched. Per germline, CDR1 SGHDN and CDR2 FVKESK.

This clonotype occurred many times. The chain recombines TRBV7-2 with TRBJ2-5, with 12 bases that match TRBD2. The CDR3 spans 15 residues. Germline V gene lookup returns CDR1 SGHTA and CDR2 FQGNSA. J gave up 5 bases and V 2 bases, and 3 bases lay outside the gene matches. The CDR3 nucleotides read TGTGCCAGCAGCTTAATGACTAGCGGGGGCGAGACCCAGTACTTC. This codes for CASSLMTSGGETQYF.

This clonotype has at least ten counts. The CDR3 DNA sequence: TGTGCCAGCAGCCGCGGTGAAACCTACGAGCAGTACTTC. Translating it yields CASSRGETYEQYF. The rearrangement joins TRBV11-1 to TRBJ2-7; D is unresolved. The CDR3 is 13 residues long. V gave up 5 bases and J gave up 2 bases, with 10 bases separating them. Germline V CDR1 and CDR2: SGHAT, FQDESV (reference sequence).

This clonotype was counted at least ten times. The chain is built from TRBV7-2 and TRBJ2-7; no reliable D call. V lost 3 bases and J lost 4, with 4 bases in between. Germline values: CDR1 SGHTA, CDR2 FQGNSA. The CDR3 sequence is 11 residues long. Here the CDR3 reads CASSLRYEQYF. DNA of the CDR3: TGTGCCAGCAGCTTGAGATACGAGCAGTACTTC.

In its sample, this clonotype was seen many times. The CDR3 bases are TGTGCCAGCAGCTATCGAAGGGACAATGAGCAGTTCTTC. It encodes CASSYRRDNEQFF. V is TRBV7-2 and J is TRBJ2-1; unclear D gene. Germline V gives CDR1 SGHTA, CDR2 FQGNSA. CDR3 length: 13 amino acids. V shed 4 bases and J shed 5 bases, with 9 bases lying between them.

This clonotype occurred many times. The J gene is TRBJ2-3, the V gene TRBV27, with 14 bases matching TRBD2. The germline gives CDR1 MNHEY, CDR2 SMNVEV (reference sequence). The CDR3 is made up of 17 amino acids. Germline trimming cut 1 base from V and 4 bases from J; bases unmatched to any gene: 4. The CDR3 loop is CASSLLGLAGDSDTQYF. CDR3 nucleotide sequence: TGTGCCAGCAGTTTATTGGGACTAGCGGGAGACTCAGATACGCAGTATTTT.

J is TRBJ2-3 and V is TRBV20-1, with D perhaps given as TRBD1 or TRBD2 (6 bases each). V gave up 3 bases and J gave up 2 bases, with 12 bases separating them. This CDR3 region has 14 residues. The germline V gene encodes CDR1 DFQATT and CDR2 SNEGSKA (reference sequence). CDR3 DNA: TGCAGTGCTAGCCCGGGGGCGAACACAGATACGCAGTATTTT. This sequence encodes CSASPGANTDTQYF.

This clonotype was detected many times. DNA for the CDR3: TGTGCCAGCAGTTATGATTCCGGGACAGGACTTAGCAATCAGCCCCAGCATTTT. This codes for CASSYDSGTGLSNQPQHF. The chain is built from TRBV6-2 or TRBV6-3 and TRBJ1-5; 8 bases match TRBD1. In germline, CDR1 is MNHEY, CDR2 SVGEGT. The V and J ends lost 3 bases and 0 bases, in that order; junction bases with no gene match: 10. The CDR3 has 18 residues.

This clonotype was picked up many times. The J gene is TRBJ2-2, the V gene TRBV20-1, with 7 nucleotides matching TRBD1. Trimming removed 2 bases from V and 2 bases from J; junction bases left unmatched: 11. The CDR3 has 17 amino acids. Germline V gives CDR1 DFQATT, CDR2 SNEGSKA (reference sequence). CDR3 in DNA: TGCAGTGCTAGAACACTGACAGGGCACACCAACACCGGGGAGCTGTTTTTT. As protein: CSARTLTGHTNTGELFF.